This TCR beta chain was sequenced for a study of CD4 T cell repertoires in COVID-19. General observations from the study: Suggested intraclonal diversification: top SARS-CoV-2-reactive clonotypes appeared in two or three memory subsets.

The table came from immunoSEQ multiplex PCR; TCRdb's copy has only in-frame clones and leaves some out. The sample records some 80,000 clones, roughly 80% being singletons. Regarding this clone: Its antigen is still unknown.

Germline V lookup: CDR1 MNHNS, CDR2 SASEGT. The CDR3 has 14 residues. J was trimmed by 2 bases and V by 5 bases; bases with no gene match: 3. The memory T cells were sequenced right after ex vivo isolation, without culture. V is TRBV6-1 and J is TRBJ2-7, with TRBD2 matching 10 bases. This sample comprised CD4+ T cells from peripheral blood, obtained after recovery from COVID-19. The sequence was obtained from a human donor who had COVID-19. The DNA of the CDR3 is TGTGCCAGCAGTCCAAGCGGGAGGGCCTACGAGCAGTACTTC. It is translated as CASSPSGRAYEQYF.